This is a list of T cell receptor beta chains from one sample in a study of CD8+CD57+ T cells in acquired aplastic anemia. TCRdb recomputed calls from the reads with MiXCR, one row per CDR3 protein. The data contain hundreds of thousands of distinct CDR3 sequences, under 65% of them singletons. The sequencing input was sorted CD4+, CD8+, or CD8+CD57+ T cells (not recorded which) from PBMCs. Receptors were obtained from a human donor with aplastic anemia. The CDR3 runs from the conserved cysteine through the conserved F or W. A D gene is named only where the DNA matches it firmly. Clone size is given for some rows only: seen once, a few or many times, or a class if the clone is expanded.

j_gene,abundance,d_gene,v_gene,CDR3aa,CDR3nt
TRBJ2-7,.,.,TRBV24-1,CATRQDEQYF,TGTGCCACCAGGCAGGACGAGCAGTACTTC
TRBJ2-6,.,.,TRBV12-3/TRBV12-4,CASRPPTLGANVLTF,TGTGCCAGCAGGCCTCCGACTCTTGGGGCCAACGTCCTGACTTTC
TRBJ2-2,many,.,TRBV12-3/TRBV12-4,CASSVGGSHTGELFF,TGTGCCAGCAGTGTGGGCGGGTCTCACACCGGGGAGCTGTTTTTT
TRBJ1-5,.,.,TRBV6-1,CASSEGVNRQVDHLQPQHF,TGTGCCAGCAGTGAGGGCGTAAACAGACAGGTGGACCATCTCCAGCCCCAGCATTTT
TRBJ1-2,many,.,TRBV5-1,CASSSGGGAALYGYTF,TGCGCCAGCAGCTCGGGGGGGGGGGCGGCCCTCTATGGCTACACCTTC
TRBJ2-7,.,.,TRBV10-3,CAISLGGDTYEQYF,TGTGCCATCAGTTTAGGAGGGGATACCTACGAGCAGTACTTC
TRBJ1-2,many,.,TRBV19,CASTDGVMGYTF,TGTGCTTCCACCGATGGGGTTATGGGCTACACCTTC
TRBJ1-6,.,.,TRBV11-3,CASSLGADSPLHF,TGTGCCAGCAGCTTAGGAGCTGATTCACCCCTCCACTTT
TRBJ1-3,.,.,TRBV2,CASSEFRTLGNTIYF,TGTGCCAGCAGTGAATTCCGGACGTTGGGAAACACCATATATTTT
TRBJ1-3,.,TRBD1,TRBV2,CASRSGTGVVGNTIYF,TGTGCCAGCAGGTCCGGGACAGGGGTCGTGGGAAACACCATATATTTT
TRBJ1-5,.,TRBD1,TRBV29-1,CSVLTGVSQPQHF,TGCAGCGTTTTAACAGGGGTGAGTCAGCCCCAGCATTTT
TRBJ2-5,.,.,TRBV7-8,CANSYTGRAGETQYF,TGTGCCAACAGCTATACAGGGAGGGCAGGGGAGACCCAGTACTTC
TRBJ1-2,.,.,TRBV5-1,CASSLGGAPDYGYTF,TGCGCCAGCAGCTTGGGTGGTGCACCCGACTATGGCTACACCTTC
TRBJ2-5,.,.,TRBV2,CAIVGWGRGETQYF,TGTGCCATTGTCGGATGGGGCAGGGGAGAGACCCAGTACTTC
TRBJ2-6,many,.,TRBV5-1,CASSLAGAEGANVLTF,TGCGCCAGCAGCTTGGCCGGGGCGGAAGGGGCCAACGTCCTGACTTTC
TRBJ1-5,once,.,TRBV24-1,CATSDSRYQPQHF,TGTGCCACCAGTGATTCCCGTTATCAGCCCCAGCATTTT
TRBJ2-7,many,.,TRBV3-1,CASRPNGGYEQYF,TGTGCCAGCAGGCCCAATGGGGGCTACGAGCAGTACTTC
TRBJ2-7,.,TRBD2,TRBV6-1,CASSDEGGGRAREQYF,TGCGCCAGCAGTGACGAGGGCGGCGGGAGGGCCCGCGAGCAGTACTTC
TRBJ2-7,few,.,TRBV29-1,CSVVEGVDYEQYF,TGCAGCGTTGTGGAGGGGGTGGACTACGAGCAGTACTTC
TRBJ1-4,.,TRBD1,TRBV11-2,CASFSGTGIGEKLFF,TGTGCCAGCTTCTCCGGGACAGGGATAGGTGAAAAACTGTTTTTT
TRBJ2-5,.,TRBD2,TRBV7-2,CASSRTSFETQYF,TGTGCCAGCAGCCGGACTAGCTTCGAGACCCAGTACTTC
TRBJ1-1,.,.,TRBV10-3,CAIRARQDTEAFF,TGTGCCATCAGGGCCCGCCAGGACACTGAAGCTTTCTTT
TRBJ1-5,few,TRBD1,TRBV12-3/TRBV12-4,CASSFRGTDSNQPQHF,TGTGCCAGCAGTTTTCGCGGGACAGATAGCAATCAGCCCCAGCATTTT
TRBJ1-1,.,.,TRBV7-3,CASSLGQDEAFF,TGTGCCAGCAGCCTGGGACAAGATGAAGCTTTCTTT
TRBJ2-7,.,.,TRBV5-1,CASSLDPSSPQYF,TGCGCCAGCAGCCTAGACCCTAGCTCCCCCCAGTACTTC
TRBJ2-7,.,TRBD1,TRBV5-4,CASTTPGTGRYEQYF,TGTGCCAGCACGACCCCGGGGACAGGTCGGTACGAGCAGTACTTC
TRBJ1-2,many,TRBD1,TRBV10-3,CAIKGQGADGYTF,TGTGCCATCAAGGGCCAGGGGGCAGATGGCTACACCTTC
TRBJ2-3,many,TRBD1,TRBV6-2/TRBV6-3,CASSYRTGLTATDTQYF,TGTGCCAGCAGTTACAGGACAGGCCTTACCGCCACAGATACGCAGTATTTT
TRBJ2-2,.,.,TRBV2,CASSLGGGLALRELFF,TGTGCCAGCAGTTTAGGGGGGGGACTCGCCCTGCGGGAGCTGTTTTTT
TRBJ2-7,.,.,TRBV4-1,CASSPLAQGPYEQYF,TGCGCCAGCAGCCCACTAGCCCAAGGCCCCTACGAGCAGTACTTC
TRBJ2-7,.,.,TRBV20-1,CSTDRGVYNEQYF,TGCAGTACTGATAGAGGCGTCTACAATGAGCAGTACTTC
TRBJ1-2,.,.,TRBV24-1,CATSVTGGGYTF,TGTGCCACCAGTGTCACAGGCGGAGGCTACACCTTC
TRBJ2-3,many,TRBD2,TRBV5-1,CASTMGLASSTDTQYF,TGCGCCAGCACTATGGGACTAGCGAGTAGCACAGATACGCAGTATTTT
TRBJ2-1,once,TRBD2,TRBV10-1,CASSVGLAGANEQFF,TGCGCCAGCAGCGTGGGACTAGCGGGAGCAAATGAGCAGTTCTTC
TRBJ2-1,.,TRBD2,TRBV19,CASSMGSGAGNEQFF,TGTGCCAGTAGTATGGGTAGCGGGGCGGGCAATGAGCAGTTCTTC
TRBJ2-5,.,TRBD1,TRBV11-2,CASSLGLQGVPQETQYF,TGTGCCAGCAGCTTAGGTTTACAGGGGGTGCCCCAAGAGACCCAGTACTTC
TRBJ2-2,.,.,TRBV29-1,CSGDFSNTGELFF,TGCAGCGGGGACTTCTCGAACACCGGGGAGCTGTTTTTT
TRBJ2-2,many,.,TRBV6-4,CASSDPPGGQNTGELFF,TGTGCCAGCAGTGATCCACCCGGGGGGCAGAACACCGGGGAGCTGTTTTTT
TRBJ1-6,.,.,TRBV7-9,CASSPTRGSPLHF,TGTGCCAGCAGCCCCACGCGAGGGTCACCCCTCCACTTT
TRBJ2-2,many,TRBD1,TRBV19,CASTRQGAGDGELFF,TGTGCCAGCACCAGACAGGGGGCGGGGGACGGGGAGCTGTTTTTT
TRBJ1-2,once,.,TRBV6-5,CASRGQGIPYGYTF,TGTGCCAGCAGGGGCCAGGGAATTCCTTATGGCTACACCTTC
TRBJ2-5,.,.,TRBV29-1,CSVAPRHSQETQYF,TGCAGCGTTGCCCCAAGACACAGCCAAGAGACCCAGTACTTC
TRBJ1-6,many,.,TRBV6-5,CASSYSVLGGSNSPLHF,TGTGCCAGCAGTTACTCGGTCCTGGGGGGGAGTAATTCACCCCTCCACTTT
TRBJ1-6,many,.,TRBV5-5,CASSFLEGNYNSPLHF,TGTGCCAGCAGCTTCCTCGAGGGAAACTATAATTCACCCCTCCACTTT
TRBJ2-1,.,.,TRBV6-1,CASSLPIGNNEQFF,TGTGCCAGCAGTCTGCCCATTGGGAACAATGAGCAGTTCTTC
TRBJ2-7,once,.,TRBV15,CATSREGRDVDEQYF,TGTGCCACCAGCAGAGAGGGTAGGGACGTCGACGAGCAGTACTTC
TRBJ1-4,many,TRBD1,TRBV2,CASSEGTGETFEKLFF,TGTGCCAGCAGTGAAGGGACAGGGGAGACATTTGAAAAACTGTTTTTT
TRBJ1-3,.,.,TRBV20-1,CSAYNQALGNTIYF,TGCAGTGCTTATAACCAGGCCCTCGGAAACACCATATATTTT
TRBJ2-1,.,TRBD2,TRBV7-2,CASTGLAGRGEQFF,TGTGCCAGCACCGGCCTAGCGGGGAGGGGTGAGCAGTTCTTC
TRBJ2-1,once,TRBD1,TRBV24-1,CATSRLGTADNEQFF,TGTGCCACCAGCCGACTTGGGACAGCGGACAATGAGCAGTTCTTC
TRBJ2-7,.,.,TRBV10-3,CASSEARGEQYF,TGTGCCAGCAGTGAAGCGCGAGGGGAGCAGTACTTC